The rows below give T cell receptor beta chains drawn from one sample of a study of memory CD4+ T cells and cytomegalovirus serostatus. Repertoires were generated with immunoSEQ multiplex PCR, while TCRdb's copy carries only in-frame clones and drops some. The sample lists over 45,000 clones, more than 70% seen once, with under 0.5% in the top ten. Sequenced sample: memory CD4+ T cells from blood. These TCRs come from an adult in good health and CMV-seronegative. Some clones in this sample may be carry-over from other donors' samples. The CDR3 runs from the conserved cysteine through the conserved F or W. A D gene is named only where the DNA matches it firmly. For some rows the clone size is stated as once, few or many, or as a class when expanded; others skip it.

abundance	d_gene	j_gene	v_gene	CDR3nt	CDR3aa
.	TRBD2	TRBJ2-2	TRBV9	TGTGCCAGCAGCGTGCTAGCGGGAGTCTCGACCGGGGAGCTGTTTTTT	CASSVLAGVSTGELFF
.	TRBD2	TRBJ2-7	TRBV27	TGTGCCAGCAGTTTGACTAGCGACCGCTCCTACGAGCAGTACTTC	CASSLTSDRSYEQYF
.	.	TRBJ2-1	TRBV5-6	TGTGCCAGCAGCTTTCCGGGGACAAGGACTAATGAGCAGTTCTTC	CASSFPGTRTNEQFF
few	.	TRBJ1-1	TRBV4-1	TGCGCCAGCAGCCACGTGGGGAACACTGAAGCTTTCTTT	CASSHVGNTEAFF
.	.	TRBJ1-3	TRBV4-1	TGCGCCAGCAGCCTCCTAGGGCAGGGAAACACCATATATTTT	CASSLLGQGNTIYF
.	.	TRBJ1-2	TRBV19	TGTGCCAGTAGTATGGGAAGGTGGGAGACCTATGGCTACACCTTC	CASSMGRWETYGYTF
few	.	TRBJ1-1	TRBV11-2	TGTGCCAGCAGCTTAGACCGGACGAGCACTGAAGCTTTCTTT	CASSLDRTSTEAFF
once	.	TRBJ1-1	TRBV7-9	TGTGCCAGCAGCCTACGAAGGGGGGAGGAAGCTTTCTTT	CASSLRRGEEAFF
.	.	TRBJ1-2	TRBV18	TGTGCCAGCTCACCACCAGCTGTCCAGGGGAGATATGGCTACACCTTC	CASSPPAVQGRYGYTF
once	.	TRBJ2-7	TRBV28	TGTGCCAGCAGTTTACCCTCGAGACCCTACGAGCAGTACTTC	CASSLPSRPYEQYF
.	.	TRBJ2-7	TRBV18	TGTGCCAGCTCACCTTACGATCGAGGTGAGCAGTACTTC	CASSPYDRGEQYF
.	.	TRBJ2-2	TRBV6-1	TGTGCCAGCAGTGCCGACCGCGGGACTTCTAGCGTGAACACCGGGGAGCTGTTTTTT	CASSADRGTSSVNTGELFF
.	.	TRBJ2-3	TRBV28	TGTGCCAGCAGTTTACGCGGTGGCACAGATACGCAGTATTTT	CASSLRGGTDTQYF
.	.	TRBJ2-7	TRBV7-2	TGTGCCAGCAGGCCCACTAGTTTCGACGAGCAGTACTTC	CASRPTSFDEQYF
.	.	TRBJ2-5	TRBV11-3	TGTGCCAGCAGCGATAGGGGAGAGACCCAGTACTTC	CASSDRGETQYF
.	TRBD2	TRBJ2-7	TRBV28	TGTGCCAGCAGGCTAGCGGGAGTCTACGAGCAGTACTTC	CASRLAGVYEQYF
.	.	TRBJ2-6	TRBV27	TGTGCCAGCAAGCCGGAAGGGAAGCCTGGGGCCAACGTCCTGACTTTC	CASKPEGKPGANVLTF
.	.	TRBJ1-2	TRBV28	TGTGCCAGCAGTTTATGGCGGACTAACTATGGCTACACCTTC	CASSLWRTNYGYTF
.	.	TRBJ1-1	TRBV28	TGTGCCAGCACCCTAGCGGGGGGCGGGGAAGCTTTCTTT	CASTLAGGGEAFF
once	TRBD1	TRBJ1-4	TRBV28	TGTGCCAGCAGTTTCTTGAGGGGGCGCCAAGCGGGAACTAATGAAAAACTGTTTTTT	CASSFLRGRQAGTNEKLFF
.	.	TRBJ2-3	TRBV11-2	TGTGCCAGCAGCCCATTTAAGGACTGGGGTAATGGAGATACGCAGTATTTT	CASSPFKDWGNGDTQYF
few	.	TRBJ1-3	TRBV7-9	TGTGCGGGCGGCCTCTCTGGAAACACCATATATTTT	CAGGLSGNTIYF
.	.	TRBJ2-3	TRBV7-6	TGCTCGTCCTCCGACAAGGGGGGGTGGAGCACAGATACGCAGTATTTT	CSSSDKGGWSTDTQYF
.	TRBD2	TRBJ2-3	TRBV6-1	TGTGCCAGCAGTGCTTACTGGACTAGCGGGGGCCTCCAAGATACGCAGTATTTT	CASSAYWTSGGLQDTQYF
.	TRBD2	TRBJ2-7	TRBV5-4	TGTGCCAGCAGCCCCCGACCCGGACTAGCTGCCTACGAGCAGTACTTC	CASSPRPGLAAYEQYF
.	.	TRBJ2-3	TRBV6-1	TGTGCCAGCAGTGAAGGCGGCTTGACAGATACGCAGTATTTT	CASSEGGLTDTQYF
.	TRBD2	TRBJ2-7	TRBV7-9	TGTGCCAGCAGCCGGACTAGCGGGGGCCCCGAGCAGTACTTC	CASSRTSGGPEQYF
.	.	TRBJ1-3	TRBV6-5	TGTGCCAGCAGAGGCGGACAGACCACCATATATTTT	CASRGGQTTIYF
.	TRBD2	TRBJ2-1	TRBV28	TGTGCCAGCAGTTTGTCACTAGCGGGAGGCGATGAGCAGTTCTTC	CASSLSLAGGDEQFF
.	.	TRBJ2-4	TRBV28	TGTGCCAGCAGATCACCCGTGACAGAGCTGAAGGCCAAAAACATTCAGTACTTC	CASRSPVTELKAKNIQYF
few	.	TRBJ2-7	TRBV4-3	TGCGCCAGCAGCCAAGAATATCTAGTCAACTCCTACGAGCAGTACTTC	CASSQEYLVNSYEQYF
.	.	TRBJ2-5	TRBV27	TGTGCCAGCAGTTCCGAGCGGCGCGGGACCCAGTACTTC	CASSSERRGTQYF
.	.	TRBJ1-5	TRBV19	TGTGCCAGTAGTCCCCGGAGTCGGCAGCCCCAGCATTTT	CASSPRSRQPQHF
.	.	TRBJ2-3	TRBV6-1	TGTGCCAGCAGTGAACGATCCGCCGGAGCAGATACGCAGTATTTT	CASSERSAGADTQYF
.	TRBD1	TRBJ2-5	TRBV7-6	TGTGCCAGCGCCAGACAGGGTACAGAGACCCAGTACTTC	CASARQGTETQYF
.	.	TRBJ2-1	TRBV28	TGTGCCAGCAGTTTGAAGGGGAAGCAGTTCTTC	CASSLKGKQFF
.	TRBD1	TRBJ2-1	TRBV6-9	TGTGCCAGCAGTTCCCAAGACAGGGGCAATGAGCAGTTCTTC	CASSSQDRGNEQFF
once	TRBD1	TRBJ1-2	TRBV28	TGTGCCAGCAGCTCCCGACAGGGGCCGGTCCTTTATGGCTACACCTTC	CASSSRQGPVLYGYTF
once	TRBD2	TRBJ2-1	TRBV30	TGTGCCTGGACTGTAGCGGGAGGGTACAATGAGCAGTTCTTC	CAWTVAGGYNEQFF
.	.	TRBJ2-6	TRBV4-3	TGCGCCAGCAGCCTTGGAAGGGGATCCGGGGCCAACGTCCTGACTTTC	CASSLGRGSGANVLTF
.	TRBD2	TRBJ2-1	TRBV5-1	TGCGCCAGCAGCTTACTAGCGGGAGAGTTGAATGAGCAGTTCTTC	CASSLLAGELNEQFF
.	.	TRBJ2-7	TRBV5-1	TGCGCCAGCAGCTTGGTTCCGGGGGCCGGTTACGAGCAGTACTTC	CASSLVPGAGYEQYF
few	TRBD1	TRBJ1-3	TRBV28	TGTGCCAGCAGTCCCCCGTGGACAGGGGGAAACACCATATATTTT	CASSPPWTGGNTIYF
.	TRBD2	TRBJ2-3	TRBV2	TGTGCCAGCAGTGAAGGGCTAGCGGGAGAGAACGATACGCAGTATTTT	CASSEGLAGENDTQYF
.	.	TRBJ2-5	TRBV5-6	TGTGCCAGCAGCTCGGGACAACCTGGTGAGACCCAGTACTTC	CASSSGQPGETQYF
.	.	TRBJ2-5	TRBV10-3	TGTGCCATCAGTACGGGAGAGACCCAGTACTTC	CAISTGETQYF
.	.	TRBJ2-3	TRBV6-4	TGTGCCAGCAGTGACTCACTGAGCACAGATACGCAGTATTTT	CASSDSLSTDTQYF
.	.	TRBJ2-5	TRBV5-1	TGCGCCAGCAGTTCCCTTGCTAGTGAAGAGACCCAGTACTTC	CASSSLASEETQYF
once	TRBD2	TRBJ2-7	TRBV11-1	TGTGCCAGCAGCGGAACTCGACTAGCGGGAGGGACTAGCGAGCAGTACTTC	CASSGTRLAGGTSEQYF
.	.	TRBJ1-2	TRBV11-2	TGTGCCAGCAGCTTTAGGACCTCGTCGGGCTACACCTTC	CASSFRTSSGYTF
.	.	TRBJ2-2	TRBV27	TGTGCCAGCAGCCTTCGTGGGCTGCAAAACACCGGGGAGCTGTTTTTT	CASSLRGLQNTGELFF
.	.	TRBJ2-3	TRBV7-6	TGTGCCAGCAGCTTAGCCACAGATACGCAGTATTTT	CASSLATDTQYF
.	TRBD1	TRBJ1-5	TRBV19	TGTGCCAGTAGTATACTGGGACAGGGTAATCAGCCCCAGCATTTT	CASSILGQGNQPQHF
.	TRBD1	TRBJ2-5	TRBV5-4	TGTGCCAGCAGCTACCGGGACAGGGAGTTAGGTGGGCAGTACTTC	CASSYRDRELGGQYF
.	.	TRBJ1-2	TRBV14	TGTGCCAGCAGCCAAGGGGGCTATGGCTACACCTTC	CASSQGGYGYTF
.	TRBD1	TRBJ2-1	TRBV5-1	TGCGCCAGCAGCGTGGGACAGGGGGATTACAATGAGCAGTTCTTC	CASSVGQGDYNEQFF
.	.	TRBJ1-4	TRBV18	TGTGCCAGCTCACCAACGATCTCAACTAATGAAAAACTGTTTTTT	CASSPTISTNEKLFF
.	TRBD2	TRBJ2-1	TRBV5-4	TGTGCCAGCAGCTTGAGGACTAGCGGAACTAATGAGCAGTTCTTC	CASSLRTSGTNEQFF
.	.	TRBJ1-5	TRBV6-1	TGTGCCAGCAGTCCACAATCTGGAGGTCAGCCCCAGCATTTT	CASSPQSGGQPQHF